The 27 T cell receptor beta chains below all came from one sample that was sequenced in a study of blood T cell repertoires in COVID-19. Assay used: immunoSEQ multiplex PCR; TCRdb lists only in-frame clones, some missing. In the table there are about 260,000 clones, about 89% of which are singletons. Sequences were obtained from peripheral blood. These receptors were obtained from a man aged 35-49 years who had recovered from COVID-19.

This clone was detected only once. The V and J genes are TRBV5-1 and TRBJ2-7; 7 bases map to TRBD1. J lost 2 bases, V lost 4 bases, and 0 bases had no gene match. Germline V gene lookup returns CDR1 SGHRS and CDR2 YFSETQ. This CDR3 contains 12 residues. The CDR3: CASSQGAYEQYF. In DNA form, the CDR3 reads TGCGCCAGCAGCCAGGGGGCCTACGAGCAGTACTTC.

The V call is TRBV5-4, the J call TRBJ2-5; perhaps TRBD2 as D (7 bases). The CDR3 runs to 15 residues. The ends were cut back, 0 bases at V and 4 bases at J, with 13 bases in the middle. The germline V gene encodes CDR1 SGHNT and CDR2 YYREEE (reference sequence). CDR3 nucleotide sequence: TGTGCCAGCAGCTTGGAGGGGGGGCCGTTAGAGACCCAGTACTTC. It is translated as CASSLEGGPLETQYF.

This chain links TRBV3-1 (or the pseudogene TRBV3-2) with TRBJ1-1; D gene uncertain. Germline values: CDR1 LGHDT, CDR2 YNNKEL (reference sequence). CDR3 length equals 13 residues. V lost 4 bases, J lost 6 bases, and 12 bases lay in between. CDR3: CASSRKPGAEAFF. The CDR3 nucleotides read TGTGCCAGCAGCCGAAAGCCCGGGGCTGAAGCTTTCTTT.

This clone was detected a few times. The chain links TRBV18 to TRBJ1-2; D might be TRBD1 (5 bases). The CDR3 covers 15 residues. Trimming left V 6 bases short and J 0 bases short, with 14 bases between. Germline V lookup: CDR1 KGHSH, CDR2 LQKENI. The CDR3, as DNA: TGTGCCAGCTCTCTTGGGACTGAAGCTAACTATGGCTACACCTTC. Translation: CASSLGTEANYGYTF.

In this sample, this clone turned up a few times. V gene TRBV27 combines with J gene TRBJ1-6; perhaps TRBD1 as D (5 bases). Trimming shortened V by 6 bases and J by 9 bases, and 15 bases separated the two germline ends. CDR3 length: 14 residues. Germline V lookup: CDR1 MNHEY, CDR2 SMNVEV (reference sequence). This CDR3 reads CASSPRSRGSPLHF. The DNA of the CDR3 is TGTGCCAGCAGCCCTCGATCTAGGGGTTCACCCCTCCACTTT.

DNA of the CDR3: TGTGCCAGCTCACTCACCCGGGACAGGGTCAGCGGTGAGCAGTTCTTC. This translates into CASSLTRDRVSGEQFF. This rearrangement joins TRBV18 to TRBJ2-1, with 9 bases aligning to TRBD1. CDR3 size: 16 residues. CDR1 KGHSH and CDR2 LQKENI come from the germline V gene. The junction had 13 bases not matched to a gene; V was cut back by 4 bases and J by 9 bases.

J is TRBJ2-5 and V is TRBV6-2 or TRBV6-3; 12 bases agree with TRBD2. The CDR3 is made up of 16 amino acids. The V gene end was trimmed by 5 bases and the J gene end by 5 bases; junction bases not matched to a gene: 9. Germline lookup yields CDR1 MNHEY and CDR2 SVGEGT. In nucleotides, the CDR3 is TGTGCCAGCAGTCGCCCTAGCGGGGGGGCCCGGGAGACCCAGTACTTC. Amino acids: CASSRPSGGARETQYF.

The table lists this clone with a count of one. The CDR3 protein is CASKRGIHYEQYF. The CDR3 coding sequence is TGTGCCAGCAAGAGAGGGATCCACTACGAGCAGTACTTC. The gene calls are TRBV27 and TRBJ2-7; possible D gene TRBD2, 5 bases. The germline V gene has CDR1 MNHEY and CDR2 SMNVEV (reference sequence). Trimming removed 7 bases from V and 3 bases from J, with 13 bases in between. The CDR3 spans 13 residues.

This chain links TRBV6-5 with TRBJ1-6; no reliable D call. CDR1 and CDR2 (germline): MNHEY, SVGAGI. Trimming took 6 bases from V and 14 from J, leaving 20 bases between them. The CDR3 covers 14 residues. This CDR3 is CASSLQLTDSTLHF. The CDR3 DNA reads as TGTGCCAGCAGCCTCCAACTGACTGACTCAACCCTCCACTTT.

Only one count was recorded for this clone. This chain links TRBV7-8 with TRBJ2-7; 11 bases agree with TRBD1. In germline, CDR1 is SGHVS, CDR2 FQNEAQ. This CDR3 is 16 amino acids long. Unmatched junction bases numbered 8, after V lost 4 bases and J lost 3 bases. This CDR3 is CASSYTDRGPYYEQYF. The CDR3 DNA reads as TGTGCCAGCAGCTACACGGACAGGGGGCCCTACTACGAGCAGTACTTC.

This chain connects TRBV5-1 to TRBJ2-7; tentatively, D is TRBD1 (6 bases). Trimming removed 5 bases from V and 2 bases from J, with 20 bases in between. CDR3 length: 16 amino acids. Germline V lookup: CDR1 SGHRS, CDR2 YFSETQ. CDR3 in amino acids: CASRLLGARDTYEQYF. The CDR3 DNA reads as TGCGCCAGCAGGCTTTTGGGGGCCAGGGACACCTACGAGCAGTACTTC.

This chain uses TRBV5-1 with TRBJ2-1, with D possibly TRBD2 on 6 matching bases. Germline V lookup: CDR1 SGHRS, CDR2 YFSETQ. This CDR3 is 15 amino acids long. V lost 4 bases to trimming and J lost 3 bases, with 14 bases between them. Here the CDR3 DNA reads TGCGCCAGCAGCCCCACCCCGACTAGCTACAATGAGCAGTTCTTC. Translated, it gives CASSPTPTSYNEQFF.

The chain has TRBV29-1 and TRBJ2-5; 9 nucleotides agree with TRBD2. This CDR3 spans 12 amino acids. Looked up from germline, CDR1 is SQVTM and CDR2 is ANQGSEA. Trimming cost V 7 bases and J 4 bases; bases outside gene matches: 4. Here the CDR3 reads CSEGLAGETQYF. CDR3 sequence (DNA): TGCAGCGAGGGACTAGCTGGAGAGACCCAGTACTTC.

This chain joins TRBV18 and TRBJ1-2; a weak D match, TRBD1 (6 bases). The V gene lost 6 bases and the J gene lost 8 bases, with 16 bases spanning the gap. CDR3 length: 13 amino acids. CDR1 KGHSH and CDR2 LQKENI come from the germline V gene. The CDR3 protein is CASSSGQVGGYTF. The CDR3 nucleotides read TGTGCCAGCTCGTCGGGACAAGTAGGCGGCTACACCTTC.

A few counts support this clone. The CDR3 nucleotides read TGCAGCACATCAGCCTTACGAGGGGCTTTCTTT. Its translation is CSTSALRGAFF. This chain joins TRBV20-1 and TRBJ1-1; D not resolved. CDR1 and CDR2 from the germline V gene are DFQATT and SNEGSKA (reference sequence). This CDR3 spans 11 amino acids.

The chain is built from TRBV7-9 and TRBJ2-7; 7 nucleotides line up with TRBD1. Germline CDR1 is SEHNR and CDR2 is FQNEAQ (reference sequence). The CDR3 extends over 14 amino acids. V shed 5 bases and J 5 bases; nucleotides not matched to a gene: 9. The CDR3 region is CASSPRGRPNEQYF. DNA of the CDR3: TGTGCCAGCAGCCCGAGGGGGCGACCCAACGAGCAGTACTTC.

The chain employs TRBV19 and TRBJ1-5; 9 nucleotides align to TRBD1. CDR3 size: 18 residues. Trimming at V came to 5 bases and at J to 2 bases, leaving 13 bases not matched to a gene. Germline CDR1 is LNHDA and CDR2 is SQIVND (reference sequence). The CDR3 sequence is CASSYRTGEGRGNQPQHF. In DNA, the CDR3 is TGTGCCAGTAGTTATAGGACAGGGGAGGGAAGGGGCAATCAGCCCCAGCATTTT.

J is TRBJ1-5 and V is TRBV28; the D gene is possibly TRBD1 (5 bases). The CDR3 length is 15 residues. CDR1 and CDR2 from the germline V gene are MDHEN and SYDVKM. The V end was cut by 5 bases, the J end by 7 bases, with 18 bases between. The CDR3 sequence is CASSPLGGKGQPQHF. Here the CDR3 DNA reads TGTGCCAGCAGTCCCCTGGGGGGGAAGGGGCAGCCCCAGCATTTT.

The chain has TRBV14 and TRBJ2-3, with unresolved D. V lost 0 bases and J 4 bases, leaving 5 bases between the germline ends. CDR1 and CDR2 from the germline V gene are SGHDN and FVKESK. This CDR3 has 13 residues. The CDR3: CASSQDLPDTQYF. As DNA, the CDR3 is TGTGCCAGCAGCCAAGATCTACCAGATACGCAGTATTTT. The full variable domain, rest sourced from reference TRBV14 and TRBJ2-3, is EAGVTQFPSHSVIEKGQTVTLRCDPISGHDNLYWYRRVMGKEIKFLLHFVKESKQDESGMPNNRFLAERTGGTYSTLKVQPAELEDSGVYFCASSQDLPDTQYFGPGTRLTVL.

This clone was seen a handful of times. This chain connects TRBV27 to TRBJ1-6; possibly TRBD1 for D (6 bases). V gave up 6 bases and J gave up 8 bases, with 14 bases separating them. The CDR3 has 14 amino acids. Per germline, CDR1 MNHEY and CDR2 SMNVEV (reference sequence). The CDR3 sequence is CASRFTGSDSPLHF. The DNA of the CDR3 is TGTGCCAGCAGGTTCACAGGGTCTGATTCACCCCTCCACTTT.

V gene TRBV4-3 combines with J gene TRBJ2-1; TRBD2 matches at 7 bases. The CDR3 has 18 residues. Germline CDR1 and CDR2: LGHNA and YSLEER. J gave up 2 bases and V 0 bases, and 10 bases lay outside the gene matches. The DNA for the CDR3 is TGCGCCAGCAGCCAAGATTGGTCTAGCGGTTCACCCTACAATGAGCAGTTCTTC. Amino acids: CASSQDWSSGSPYNEQFF.

The chain has TRBV7-9 and TRBJ2-5, with TRBD1 identical over 7 bases. The germline CDR1 and CDR2 sequences are SEHNR and FQNEAQ (reference sequence). The length of the CDR3 is 14 residues. With 3 bases clipped from V and 2 bases from J, the junction kept 3 bases outside the gene matches. CDR3 sequence reads: CASSFPGQQETQYF. CDR3 sequence (DNA): TGTGCCAGCAGCTTCCCGGGACAGCAAGAGACCCAGTACTTC.

V gene TRBV5-6 combines with J gene TRBJ1-2; D gene unclear. With 5 bases removed from V and 0 bases from J, the gap between germline ends came to 11 bases. CDR1 SGHDT and CDR2 YYEEEE come from the germline V gene. This CDR3 has 14 amino acids. CDR3 amino acids: CASRLYGANYGYTF. The CDR3 region has the DNA TGTGCCAGCAGACTCTACGGAGCTAACTATGGCTACACCTTC. Looking up the rest from reference TRBV5-6 and TRBJ1-2 gives the full variable domain: DAGVTQSPTHLIKTRGQQVTLRCSPKSGHDTVSWYQQALGQGPQFIFQYYEEEERQRGNFPDRFSGHQFPNYSSELNVNALLLGDSALYLCASRLYGANYGYTFGSGTRLTVV.

The rearrangement links TRBV27 to TRBJ2-5; TRBD2 matches 10 bases. Germline V lookup: CDR1 MNHEY, CDR2 SMNVEV (reference sequence). V was pared by 9 bases and J by 6 bases, with 10 bases of the junction left unmatched. The CDR3 sequence is 14 residues long. CDR3: CASLSGGALKTQYF. The CDR3 nucleotides read TGTGCCAGTCTGAGCGGGGGGGCGTTAAAGACCCAGTACTTC.

The rearrangement links TRBV6-2 or TRBV6-3 to TRBJ2-7; no firm D call. Per the germline V gene, CDR1 is MNHEY and CDR2 is SVGEGT. This CDR3 has 16 residues. With 2 bases removed from V and 0 bases from J, the gap between germline ends came to 14 bases. The CDR3 spells CASSYESGTTSYEQYF. The CDR3 DNA sequence: TGTGCCAGCAGTTACGAGTCAGGAACCACCTCCTACGAGCAGTACTTC.

In its sample, this clone was seen once. The chain carries TRBV7-2 and TRBJ2-1; 10 bases are shared with TRBD2. CDR1 is SGHTA and CDR2 is FQGNSA in the germline V gene. The length of the CDR3 is 16 residues. With V trimmed by 6 bases and J by 4 bases, 9 bases remained unmatched. CDR3 sequence (DNA): TGTGCCAGCAGTTTTATAGCGGGGGGCCTATACAATGAGCAGTTCTTC. Protein: CASSFIAGGLYNEQFF.

The rearrangement uses TRBV5-1 and TRBJ2-7, with TRBD1 matching over 8 bases. Germline V gene data show CDR1 as SGHRS and CDR2 as YFSETQ. The J segment lost 11 bases and the V segment lost 4 bases, leaving 14 bases of the junction unmatched. CDR3 size: 14 residues. CDR3 sequence reads: CASSPPQGVVRKYF. CDR3 DNA: TGCGCCAGCAGCCCCCCACAGGGGGTCGTAAGAAAGTACTTC.